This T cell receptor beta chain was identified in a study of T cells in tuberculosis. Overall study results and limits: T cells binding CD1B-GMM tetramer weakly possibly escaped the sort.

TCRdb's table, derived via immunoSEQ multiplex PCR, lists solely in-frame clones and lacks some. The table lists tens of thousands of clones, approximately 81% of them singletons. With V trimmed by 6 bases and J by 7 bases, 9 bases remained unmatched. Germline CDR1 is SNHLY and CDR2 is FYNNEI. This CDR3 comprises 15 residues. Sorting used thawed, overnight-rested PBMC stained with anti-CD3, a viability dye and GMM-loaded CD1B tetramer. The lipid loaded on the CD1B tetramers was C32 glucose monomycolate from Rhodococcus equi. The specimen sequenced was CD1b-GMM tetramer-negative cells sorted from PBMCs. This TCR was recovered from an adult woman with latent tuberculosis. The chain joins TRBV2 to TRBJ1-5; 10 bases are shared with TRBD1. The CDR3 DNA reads TGTGCCAGCAGACTTAGACAGGGGGCACGGCAGCCCCAGCATTTT. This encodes CASRLRQGARQPQHF. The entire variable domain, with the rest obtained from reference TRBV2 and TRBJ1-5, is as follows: EPEVTQTPSHQVTQMGQEVILRCVPISNHLYFYWYRQILGQKVEFLVSFYNNEISEKSEIFDDQFSVERPDGSNFTLKIRSTKLEDSAMYFCASRLRQGARQPQHFGDGTRLSIL.